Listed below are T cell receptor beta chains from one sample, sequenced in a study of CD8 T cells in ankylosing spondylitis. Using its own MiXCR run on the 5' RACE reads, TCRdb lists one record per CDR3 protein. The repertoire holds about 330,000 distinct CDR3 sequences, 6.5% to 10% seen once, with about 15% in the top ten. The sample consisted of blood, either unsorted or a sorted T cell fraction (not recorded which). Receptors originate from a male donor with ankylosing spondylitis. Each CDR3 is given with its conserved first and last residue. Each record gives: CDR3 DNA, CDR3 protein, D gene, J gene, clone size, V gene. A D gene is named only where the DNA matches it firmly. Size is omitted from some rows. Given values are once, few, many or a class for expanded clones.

CDR3 DNA: TGCAGTGCCATAATACCCGGGAGTTGGGATGAGCAGTTCTTC
CDR3 protein: CSAIIPGSWDEQFF
D gene: NA
J gene: TRBJ2-1
clone size: few
V gene: TRBV20-1

CDR3 DNA: TGCGCCAGCAGCTTGGCCGGTGGTAGCGGGAGCTGGTACAATGAGCAGTTCTTC
CDR3 protein: CASSLAGGSGSWYNEQFF
D gene: TRBD2
J gene: TRBJ2-1
clone size: few
V gene: TRBV5-1

CDR3 DNA: TGCAGTGCTCCAGGGGGAGTCGAGTCCCCCTCTGGGGCCAACGTCCTGACTTTC
CDR3 protein: CSAPGGVESPSGANVLTF
D gene: TRBD1
J gene: TRBJ2-6
clone size: many
V gene: TRBV20-1

CDR3 DNA: TGTGCCAGCAGTGAGGACCCTTACAATGAGCAGTTCTTC
CDR3 protein: CASSEDPYNEQFF
D gene: NA
J gene: TRBJ2-1
clone size: NA
V gene: TRBV27

CDR3 DNA: TGTGCCAGCAGCCAGCGGGACAATGAGCAGTTCTTC
CDR3 protein: CASSQRDNEQFF
D gene: NA
J gene: TRBJ2-1
clone size: NA
V gene: TRBV14

CDR3 DNA: TGTGCCAGTAGTAGGGGACTAGCGGGAGAGTACGAGCAGTACTTC
CDR3 protein: CASSRGLAGEYEQYF
D gene: TRBD2
J gene: TRBJ2-7
clone size: few
V gene: TRBV19

CDR3 DNA: TGCAGCGTTCGGGGACAGCACACCGGGGAGCTGTTTTTT
CDR3 protein: CSVRGQHTGELFF
D gene: TRBD1
J gene: TRBJ2-2
clone size: many
V gene: TRBV29-1

CDR3 DNA: TGCAGTGCTAATACAGACACAGATACGCAGTATTTT
CDR3 protein: CSANTDTDTQYF
D gene: NA
J gene: TRBJ2-3
clone size: few
V gene: TRBV20-1

CDR3 DNA: TGTGCCAGCAGCCAAGGCGGGACAGGGGAGGGCTCCTACAATGAGCAGTTCTTC
CDR3 protein: CASSQGGTGEGSYNEQFF
D gene: TRBD1
J gene: TRBJ2-1
clone size: NA
V gene: TRBV3-1

CDR3 DNA: TGTGCCAGCAGTTTACCATCTAGCGGCAGACAATACTTC
CDR3 protein: CASSLPSSGRQYF
D gene: TRBD2
J gene: TRBJ2-7
clone size: NA
V gene: TRBV27

CDR3 DNA: TGTGCCAGCAGCGTATCTTCCACACCAAACAGGGGGCGCGATTCACCCCTCCACTTT
CDR3 protein: CASSVSSTPNRGRDSPLHF
D gene: TRBD1
J gene: TRBJ1-6
clone size: few
V gene: TRBV9

CDR3 DNA: TGTGCCAGCAGAGGGACTAGCGAAAGTGGGGCCAACGTCCTGACTTTC
CDR3 protein: CASRGTSESGANVLTF
D gene: TRBD2
J gene: TRBJ2-6
clone size: many
V gene: TRBV6-1

CDR3 DNA: TGCAGTGCTAGAGCCCGGGGGGCAGGCGAGCAGTACTTC
CDR3 protein: CSARARGAGEQYF
D gene: NA
J gene: TRBJ2-7
clone size: NA
V gene: TRBV20-1

CDR3 DNA: TGTGCCAGCAGCTTCGGGGGAGAGGCCCAAGAGACCCAGTACTTC
CDR3 protein: CASSFGGEAQETQYF
D gene: NA
J gene: TRBJ2-5
clone size: few
V gene: TRBV7-8

CDR3 DNA: TGTGCCAGCAAGAGTCAGCTCAATGAGCAGTTCTTC
CDR3 protein: CASKSQLNEQFF
D gene: NA
J gene: TRBJ2-1
clone size: few
V gene: TRBV28

CDR3 DNA: TGTGCCACGCAGACTAGCGGGAGAAGATCCTACAATGAGCAGTTCTTC
CDR3 protein: CATQTSGRRSYNEQFF
D gene: TRBD2
J gene: TRBJ2-1
clone size: few
V gene: TRBV7-9

CDR3 DNA: TGTGCCAGCAGCTTGTTGGGGAGGGAAGCTTTCTTT
CDR3 protein: CASSLLGREAFF
D gene: NA
J gene: TRBJ1-1
clone size: many
V gene: TRBV5-6